The text below deals with one T cell receptor (beta chain). Its antigen remains unidentified. No much larger clone is present one base from it, and per-base qualities are unavailable. The cohort consisted of 600 to 750 healthy bone marrow donors. At the time of sampling, every cohort member was nominally healthy, though immune exposures that went unrecorded were likely present. The donor tested CMV seronegative, placing the donor among the 350 to 400 seronegative members of the cohort. A peripheral blood sample was collected from each donor, and TCR beta sequencing was performed on peripheral blood mononuclear cells. Genomic DNA was extracted from the blood cell samples with the Qiagen DNeasy Blood Extraction Kit. The CDR3 sequence holds 16 residues, the cysteine and phenylalanine included. Kept here is only the CDR3 DNA, which spans 48 bases and is read in frame from base 1. The germline V gene (reference sequence) yields MNHEY for CDR1 and SMNVEV for CDR2. The V end loses 3 bases and the J end loses 3 bases, and a stretch of 18 bases separates them.

Preparation of the library involved the immunoSEQ multiplex PCR assay. For the multiplex PCR, a mixture combining 60 forward primers for TCR Vbeta segments and 13 reverse primers for TCR Jbeta segments was used. A multiplex PCR assay on genomic DNA amplified the CDR3 region of rearranged TCR beta genes. Amplified TCR beta libraries were sequenced as 87-base-pair reads on the Illumina HiSeq System. Regarding the original processing steps: Across the roughly 640 repertoires, a later analysis counted tens of millions of unique TCR beta chains, some 11 million of which were shared by at least two donors. Raw reads were error-corrected and collapsed into unique sequences with a nearest-neighbor algorithm that merged closely related sequences to remove PCR and sequencing errors. Alignment of CDR3 sequences to IMGT reference sequences was used to assign V, D and J gene segments. For a sequence to be retained, at least a six-nucleotide match to both a V gene segment and a J gene segment was required. Rearrangements were classified as productive when the CDR3 lacked stop codons and remained in frame with V and J, and all other rearrangements were classified as non-productive. Following IMGT convention, CDR3 was defined as the stretch from the second conserved V-encoded cysteine up to the conserved J-encoded phenylalanine. The earlier analysis of 550 to 650 of the donors excluded any sequence lacking an unambiguous match to a single V gene segment. An earlier analysis of a few hundred of the donors called V segments functional above 56.7% productive rearrangements and segregating when the between-donor standard deviation exceeded 5%. A statistical classification framework was developed to diagnose cytomegalovirus status using the catalog of TCR beta chain sequences. In a later analysis, V and J genes were assigned by comparing TCR nucleotide sequences against IMGT/GENE-DB human TR gene sequences. Using the TCRdist pipeline, a later analysis assigned CDR3 sequences along with most-parsimonious VDJ recombination scenarios. In a later analysis, each TCR beta chain was defined by its CDR3 amino acid sequence together with its V-gene family, and reads lacking a unique V-gene family were excluded. A later analysis removed several hundred highly shared, low-generation-probability nucleotide sequences to deal with suspected cross-contamination and a sequencing artifact. For each public chain, a later analysis derived a clonal expansion index from normalized ranks of inferred template counts within each repertoire. In a later analysis, generation probabilities were computed using a VDJ recombination model fitted to out-of-frame rearrangements, and the results were checked against IGoR. In a later analysis, hypergeometric tests were used to score TCR-TCR, TCR-HLA and TCR-CMV co-occurrence, with a repertoire-size bias correction applied to TCR pairs. In a later analysis, false discovery rates were estimated by permuting HLA or CMV assignments 20 times. In a later analysis, co-occurring TCRs were grouped using DBSCAN, with TCRdist sequence similarity added in when clustering inside HLA-allele-positive subsets. For co-occurrence clustering, repertoires with fewer than 30,000 or more than 120,000 public chains were excluded, along with about five repertoires with anomalous nucleotide sharing. Here the immuneACCESS table is served through TCRdb, limited to in-frame sequences with V and J called. Missing clones are a known gap in these copies; in checked studies unresolved V genes cover under half, and the rest lacks a known reason. That table supplies the V and J calls and clone size; D and trimming were determined from the DNA. This sample has about 180,000 clones in its table, and 80% of those were observed once. The biggest ten clones account for about 1.9% of the sample.

This sample is drawn from a study of cytomegalovirus exposure and HLA in healthy donors (dated by TCRdb to between 2016 and 2019). For context, the study as a whole: An earlier analysis of about 560 of the donors reported 276 Gb of sequence data and 95 million to 140 million unique TCR beta sequences obtained from around 180 million T cells. Typing coverage varied by locus: roughly 629-640 donors for A, B, C, DRB1 and DQB1; roughly 510 for DQA1; approximately 610 for DPA1; approximately 470 for DPB1. Every repertoire in the discovery cohort had been generated on one and the same sequencing platform. Four or five DR-DQ haplotypes were handled as single units for association and clustering because linkage in the cohort was strong. Across about 380 genotyped donors of the cohort, an average of about 240,000 unique TCR beta nucleotide sequences per donor were sequenced, and 15% to 20% of those sequences were non-productive. The study used immunosequencing to profile the T cell repertoires of 666 subjects and linked those repertoires to cytomegalovirus serostatus. HLA typing included class I and class II loci at four-digit resolution. The later analysis used no new phenotypic data to find candidate immune exposures, relying instead on TCR beta sequences and their occurrence across donors. Of the roughly 400 genotyped donors, approximately 82% fell in the genetic ancestry cluster associated with self-reported Caucasian donors. The study was designed to test whether signatures of past pathogen exposure could be identified by cataloging public T cell receptors. To study patterns of TCR occurrence, a later analysis re-analyzed previously published TCR beta repertoires from under 750 donors and added high-resolution HLA genotyping. High-throughput TCR immunosequencing, statistical association of individual TCRs with disease status, and machine learning were combined to predict cytomegalovirus infection status. An early release covering about 600 HLA-typed donors comprised approximately 300 gigabases of sequencing data and tens of millions of unique TCR sequences. Donor age, sex, ethnicity and CMV serostatus were compiled together with the repertoire data. In a later genetic analysis, genome-wide SNP genotypes for about three fifths of the 666 donors were used, and that subset was treated as a discovery cohort. An earlier analysis of approximately 640 of the donors applied high-throughput TCR beta sequencing to assess whether each TCR beta V gene segment acted as functional or pseudogenic. Along with the roughly 700-subject first cohort, a separate validation cohort of over a hundred different subjects was used. What the authors observed across the whole study: While some public TCRs were present in many individuals, most TCR sequences turned up only very rarely across donors. In a later analysis, HLA-associated TCR beta chains showed more clonal expansion and lower generation probabilities than non-associated chains that were equally common. The 87-base-pair reads could not distinguish some IMGT-functional V segments, including TRBV6-2 and TRBV6-3, so those segments were excluded. HLA typing was unavailable for some donors at each locus, so association tests used only the typed subset. The classifier was reported to diagnose cytomegalovirus status with high specificity and sensitivity in both the original and validation cohorts. The authors suggested that the approach could potentially be extended to other disease states and immunological phenotypes. In a later analysis, several top co-occurrence clusters were reported to appear linked to parvovirus B19, influenza, CMV and Epstein-Barr virus. When HLA alleles, especially DR and DQ, strongly co-occurred, attributing TCR associations to individual alleles was difficult. In a later analysis, 15,000 to 20,000 TCR beta sequences were associated with specific HLA alleles at a false discovery rate of 0.05. A later genetic analysis reported fewer N-insertions in productive TCRs among donors in an Asian-associated ancestry cluster than the approximately 670-donor mean. In the study, 164 TCR beta chains were listed as associated with cytomegalovirus. The presence/absence analyses assumed that sequencing depth was roughly uniform across donors, and that assumption may not be true. For the cohort, immune exposure information was limited to CMV serostatus. A further reported finding was that TCR beta sequences accurately predicted the HLA-A and HLA-B alleles for most subjects in the first cohort. Linkage disequilibrium might explain the correlated functional status among segregating V segments, but an unknown experimental factor could not be ruled out. The sequencing pipeline was judged likely to have produced a cluster of highly shared sequence variants as a technical artifact. The cohort was sequenced for TCR beta chains only, and without alpha or paired-chain data the features that could be detected were limited. An association between a missense DCLRE1C variant and V-gene and J-gene trimming of TCR beta chains was found in a later genetic analysis and replicated in an independent cohort. Because counts were too low, approximately 18 rarely observed V segments, including chromosome 9 orphons, were excluded from the earlier analysis of some 590 of the donors. Most CMV-associated TCR beta chains appeared to be HLA-restricted in a later analysis, and the HLA associations seemed to be driven largely by CMV exposure. According to a later analysis, TCR association rates differed among HLA loci, with DRB1 alleles showing the most associated TCRs and HLA-C alleles showing the fewest. Broadly in line with IMGT annotations, most TCR beta V segments showed up in productive rearrangements about 90% or about 30% of the time in an earlier analysis of 587 of the donors. A few of the identified cytomegalovirus-associated TCR beta chains were confirmed in vitro to be specific for cytomegalovirus antigens.

The sequence derives from a woman aged 25 to 39 in good health and CMV-seronegative. Material for sequencing was PBMCs. The sequence is built from TRBV27 and TRBJ2-7, and the D gene may be TRBD1, 6 bases matching. This receptor carries the CDR3 CASSFSRPGRGYEQYF. The DNA sequence follows: TGTGCCAGCAGTTTTAGTCGTCCGGGCAGGGGCTACGAGCAGTACTTC.